This T cell receptor beta chain was documented in a study of early T cells in non-severe SARS-CoV-2 infection. Study-wide background: Chains stayed unpaired after sequencing of bulk RNA from unsorted whole blood.

The protocol attached unique molecular identifiers to individual cDNA molecules. TCRdb called the 5' RACE reads again in MiXCR, with one record for every CDR3 protein. Among around 82,000 distinct CDR3 sequences listed, over 12% were seen once. This clonotype has just a few counts. Its antigen is currently unknown. The study's findings and limits: Lookups in VDJdb leaned toward anti-spike CD8 responses and missed private and CD4 specificities.

Per the germline V gene, CDR1 is SGHAT and CDR2 is FQDESV (reference sequence). V lost 5 bases to trimming and J lost 5 bases, with 11 bases between them. CDR3 length: 13 residues. Input material: whole blood. This clonotype originated in an adult who was a healthcare worker with PCR-confirmed SARS-CoV-2 infection or an uninfected control (not recorded which). This chain links TRBV11-1 with TRBJ2-3; no reliable D call. The CDR3 sequence: CASSPSALDTQYF. CDR3 DNA sequence: TGTGCCAGCAGCCCCAGCGCCCTAGATACGCAGTATTTT.